What follows are 10 T cell receptor beta chains derived from one specimen sequenced in a study of control samples from healthy donors and cancer patients. TCRdb's table, derived via immunoSEQ multiplex PCR, lists solely in-frame clones and lacks some. The sample shows about 180,000 clones, 90% to 95% of them seen only once. Sample: blood. The receptors originated from a young woman in good health.

The genes are TRBV7-9 and TRBJ2-7; TRBD2 matches at 15 bases. The CDR3 covers 18 residues. The germline V gene has CDR1 SEHNR and CDR2 FQNEAQ (reference sequence). The trim removed 1 base at V and 1 base at J, leaving 5 bases unmatched. CDR3 sequence: CASSLGGLAGGVSYEQYF. DNA for the CDR3: TGTGCCAGCAGCTTAGGGGGACTAGCGGGAGGAGTGTCCTACGAGCAGTACTTC.

The chain links TRBV6-5 to TRBJ1-5, with unresolved D. This CDR3 comprises 14 residues. Germline V gene lookup returns CDR1 MNHEY and CDR2 SVGAGI. V lost 5 bases, J lost 7 bases, and 15 bases lay in between. The CDR3 is CASSRGDLGQPQHF. CDR3 bases: TGTGCCAGCAGTCGCGGGGATCTGGGGCAGCCCCAGCATTTT.

This clone was counted at least ten times. The chain couples TRBV7-8 to TRBJ2-7; 10 bases agree with TRBD2. V lost 5 bases to trimming and J lost 3 bases; unmatched junction nucleotides: 4. This CDR3 spans 14 amino acids. From germline, CDR1 is SGHVS and CDR2 FQNEAQ. CDR3 in amino acids: CASSLRTSGYEQYF. Written as DNA, the CDR3 is TGTGCCAGCAGCCTTAGGACTAGCGGCTACGAGCAGTACTTC.

The gene calls are TRBV5-4 and TRBJ1-3; D gene unclear. Germline V CDR1 and CDR2: SGHNT, YYREEE (reference sequence). The CDR3 covers 14 residues. V was shortened by 9 bases and J by 1 base, with 14 bases between the two germline ends. The chain's CDR3 is CATKSDQSGNTIYF. The CDR3 DNA follows: TGTGCCACCAAATCGGATCAGTCTGGAAACACCATATATTTT.

This chain links TRBV2 with TRBJ1-2, with unresolved D. Per germline, CDR1 SNHLY and CDR2 FYNNEI. V lost 8 bases and J 3 bases, leaving 13 bases between the germline ends. The CDR3 loop spans 13 amino acids. Here the CDR3 reads CASARRRDYGYTF. In nucleotides, the CDR3 is TGTGCCAGCGCGAGGCGTAGGGACTATGGCTACACCTTC.

This clone was counted once. The chain employs TRBV11-1 and TRBJ1-1; TRBD1 matches at 9 bases. V was pared by 5 bases and J by 1 base, with 5 bases of the junction left unmatched. This CDR3 has 15 residues. CDR1 and CDR2 from the germline V gene are SGHAT and FQDESV (reference sequence). The CDR3: CASSHPGQGNTEAFF. The CDR3 DNA follows: TGTGCCAGCAGCCACCCGGGACAGGGGAACACTGAAGCTTTCTTT. The variable domain in full, with the rest retrieved from reference TRBV11-1 and TRBJ1-1, is EAEVAQSPRYKITEKSQAVAFWCDPISGHATLYWYRQILGQGPELLVQFQDESVVDDSQLPKDRFSAERLKGVDSTLKIQPAELGDSAMYLCASSHPGQGNTEAFFGQGTRLTVV.

The J gene is TRBJ2-2, the V gene TRBV10-2; the match to TRBD2 covers 10 bases. Germline V CDR1 and CDR2: WSHSY, SAAADI. The CDR3 covers 16 residues. V was clipped by 8 bases and J by 4 bases; unmatched bases: 10. The CDR3 nucleotides read TGCGCCAGCTCGGCTAGCGGGAGAAGGATCACCGGGGAGCTGTTTTTT. Translated, it gives CASSASGRRITGELFF.

The chain joins TRBV15 to TRBJ1-1, with 8 bases aligning to TRBD1. From germline, CDR1 is LNHNV and CDR2 YYDKDF (reference sequence). This CDR3 is 14 amino acids long. V lost 3 bases and J lost 1; bases outside the gene matches: 1. The CDR3 DNA follows: TGTGCCACCAGCAGTGACAGGGGGAACACTGAAGCTTTCTTT. As protein: CATSSDRGNTEAFF.

The gene calls are TRBV28 and TRBJ2-7, with D possibly matching TRBD2 (5 bases). CDR3 length: 15 residues. Germline V gives CDR1 MDHEN, CDR2 SYDVKM. The ends were cut back, 1 base at V and 7 bases at J, with 17 bases in the middle. Written as DNA, the CDR3 is TGTGCCAGCAGTTTATATGCGGGCGTATCACGGGAGCAGTACTTC. It translates to CASSLYAGVSREQYF.

This chain joins TRBV27 and TRBJ1-1; D is unclear. CDR1 and CDR2 from the germline V gene are MNHEY and SMNVEV (reference sequence). V was shortened by 8 bases and J by 4 bases, with 14 bases between the two germline ends. This CDR3 comprises 13 residues. CDR3 DNA sequence: TGTGCCAGCCGTATTGGGTTGGGCACTGAAGCTTTCTTT. Encoded protein: CASRIGLGTEAFF.